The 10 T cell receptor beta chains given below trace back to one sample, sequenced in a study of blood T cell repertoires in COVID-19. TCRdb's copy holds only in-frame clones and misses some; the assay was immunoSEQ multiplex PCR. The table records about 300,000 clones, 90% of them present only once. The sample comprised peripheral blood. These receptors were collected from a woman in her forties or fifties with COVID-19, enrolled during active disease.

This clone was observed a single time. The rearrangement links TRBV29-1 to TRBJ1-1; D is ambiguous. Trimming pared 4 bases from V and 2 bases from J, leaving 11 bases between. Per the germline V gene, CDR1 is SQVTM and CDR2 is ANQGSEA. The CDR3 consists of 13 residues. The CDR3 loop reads CSVVTQLNTEAFF. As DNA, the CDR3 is TGCAGCGTTGTAACACAACTAAACACTGAAGCTTTCTTT. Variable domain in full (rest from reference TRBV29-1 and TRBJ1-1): SAVISQKPSRDICQRGTSLTIQCQVDSQVTMMFWYRQQPGQSLTLIATANQGSEATYESGFVIDKFPISRPNLTFSTLTVSNMSPEDSSIYLCSVVTQLNTEAFFGQGTRLTVV.

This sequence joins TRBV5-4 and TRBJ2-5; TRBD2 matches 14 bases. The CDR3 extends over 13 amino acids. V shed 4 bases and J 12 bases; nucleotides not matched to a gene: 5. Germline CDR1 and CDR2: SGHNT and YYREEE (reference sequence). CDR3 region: CASSTGLAGAEYF. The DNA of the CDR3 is TGTGCCAGCAGCACGGGACTAGCGGGAGCTGAGTACTTC.

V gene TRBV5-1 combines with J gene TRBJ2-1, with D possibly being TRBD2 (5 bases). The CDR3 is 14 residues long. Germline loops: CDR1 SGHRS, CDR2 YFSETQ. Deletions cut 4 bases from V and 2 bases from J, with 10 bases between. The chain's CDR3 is CASSTSGAYNEQFF. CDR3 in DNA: TGCGCCAGCAGCACGAGCGGAGCCTACAATGAGCAGTTCTTC.

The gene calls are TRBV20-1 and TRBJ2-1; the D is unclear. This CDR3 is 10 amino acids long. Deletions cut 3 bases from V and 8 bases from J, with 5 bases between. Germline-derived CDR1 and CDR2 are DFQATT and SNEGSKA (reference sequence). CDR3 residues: CSASQDEQFF. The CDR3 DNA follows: TGCAGTGCTAGCCAGGATGAGCAGTTCTTC.

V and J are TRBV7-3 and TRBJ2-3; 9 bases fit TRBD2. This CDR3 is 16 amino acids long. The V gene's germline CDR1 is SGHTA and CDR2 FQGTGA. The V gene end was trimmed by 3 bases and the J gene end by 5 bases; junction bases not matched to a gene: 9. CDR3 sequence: CASSLGIAGEVDTQYF. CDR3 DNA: TGTGCCAGCAGCTTGGGCATAGCGGGAGAGGTAGATACGCAGTATTTT.

The CDR3: CASSLSPGVKTQYF. CDR3 nucleotides: TGTGCCAGCAGCTTGAGCCCGGGGGTAAAGACCCAGTACTTC. The J gene is TRBJ2-5, the V gene TRBV7-2; D perhaps matches TRBD2 (6 bases). V dropped 3 bases and J dropped 6 bases, with 14 bases sitting between them. CDR1 is SGHTA and CDR2 is FQGNSA in the germline V gene. The CDR3 length is 14 residues.

The CDR3 region has the DNA TGTGCCAGCAGCCTGTTGGGGCAGGGGGTGGTTCGTGGGGCCAACGTCCTGACTTTC. Amino acid sequence: CASSLLGQGVVRGANVLTF. The chain employs TRBV5-6 and TRBJ2-6, with 7 bases fitting TRBD1. The CDR3 consists of 19 residues. The germline CDR1 and CDR2 sequences are SGHDT and YYEEEE. J was trimmed by 3 bases and V by 4 bases; bases with no gene match: 16.

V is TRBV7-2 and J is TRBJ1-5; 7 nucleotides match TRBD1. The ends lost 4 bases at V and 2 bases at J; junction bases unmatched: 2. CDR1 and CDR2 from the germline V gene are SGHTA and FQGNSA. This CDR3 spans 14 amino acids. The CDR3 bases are TGTGCCAGCAGCTATACAGGGGGCAATCAGCCCCAGCATTTT. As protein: CASSYTGGNQPQHF.

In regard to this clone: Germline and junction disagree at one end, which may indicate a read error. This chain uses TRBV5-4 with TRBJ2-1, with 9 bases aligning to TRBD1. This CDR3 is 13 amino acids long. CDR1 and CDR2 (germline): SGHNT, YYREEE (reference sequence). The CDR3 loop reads CASTLDRDRARFF. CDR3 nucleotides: TGTGCCAGCACCTTGGATCGGGACAGGGCTCGGTTCTTC.

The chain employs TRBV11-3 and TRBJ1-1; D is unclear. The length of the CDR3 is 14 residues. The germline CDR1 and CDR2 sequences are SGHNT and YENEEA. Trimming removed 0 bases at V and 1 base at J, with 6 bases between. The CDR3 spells CASSLDGGNTEAFF. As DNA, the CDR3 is TGTGCCAGCAGCTTAGATGGCGGGAACACTGAAGCTTTCTTT. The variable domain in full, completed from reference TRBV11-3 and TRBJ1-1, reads EAGVVQSPRYKIIEKKQPVAFWCNPISGHNTLYWYLQNLGQGPELLIRYENEEAVDDSQLPKDRFSAERLKGVDSTLKIQPAELGDSAVYLCASSLDGGNTEAFFGQGTRLTVV.